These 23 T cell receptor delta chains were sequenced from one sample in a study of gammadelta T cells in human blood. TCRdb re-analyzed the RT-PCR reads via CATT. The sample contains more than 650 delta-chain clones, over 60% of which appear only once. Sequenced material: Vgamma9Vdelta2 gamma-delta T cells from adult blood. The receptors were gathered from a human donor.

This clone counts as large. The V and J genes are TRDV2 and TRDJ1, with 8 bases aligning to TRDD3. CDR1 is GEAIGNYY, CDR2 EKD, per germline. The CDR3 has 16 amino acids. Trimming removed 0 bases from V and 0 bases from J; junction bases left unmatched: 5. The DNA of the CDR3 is TGTGCCTGTGACACCGTACTGGGGGGTAACACCGATAAACTCATCTTT. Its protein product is CACDTVLGGNTDKLIF.

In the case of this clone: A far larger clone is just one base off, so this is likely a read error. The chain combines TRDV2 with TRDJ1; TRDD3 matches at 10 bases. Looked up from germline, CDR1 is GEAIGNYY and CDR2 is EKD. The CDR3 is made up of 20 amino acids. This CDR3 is CARDALSYVLGDPDTDKLIF. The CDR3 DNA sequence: TGTGCCCGTGACGCCCTTTCCTACGTACTGGGGGATCCTGACACCGATAAACTCATCTTT.

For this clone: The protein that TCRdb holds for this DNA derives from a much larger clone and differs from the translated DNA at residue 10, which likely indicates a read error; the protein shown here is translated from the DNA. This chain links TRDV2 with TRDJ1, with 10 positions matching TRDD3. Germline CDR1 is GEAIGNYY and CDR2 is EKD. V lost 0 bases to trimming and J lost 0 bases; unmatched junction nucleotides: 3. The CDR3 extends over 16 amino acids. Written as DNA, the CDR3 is TGTGCCTGTGACACCGTAGGGGGATACGACACCGATAAACTCATCTTT. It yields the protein CACDTVGGYDTDKLIF.

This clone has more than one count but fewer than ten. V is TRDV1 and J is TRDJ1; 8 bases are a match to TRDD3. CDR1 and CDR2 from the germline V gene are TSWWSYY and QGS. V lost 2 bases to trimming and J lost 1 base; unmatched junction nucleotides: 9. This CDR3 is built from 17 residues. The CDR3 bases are TGTGCTCTTGGGGAATACTCAGGCTGGGGGACCACCGATAAACTCATCTTT. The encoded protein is CALGEYSGWGTTDKLIF.

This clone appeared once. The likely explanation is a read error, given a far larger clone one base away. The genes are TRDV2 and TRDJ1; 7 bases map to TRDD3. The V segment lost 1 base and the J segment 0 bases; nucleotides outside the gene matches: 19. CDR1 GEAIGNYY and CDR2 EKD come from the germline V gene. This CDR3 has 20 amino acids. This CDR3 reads CACDTLSVGGHESYTDKLIF. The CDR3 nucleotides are TGTGCCTGTGACACTCTTTCGGTTGGGGGACACGAGTCGTACACCGATAAACTCATCTTT.

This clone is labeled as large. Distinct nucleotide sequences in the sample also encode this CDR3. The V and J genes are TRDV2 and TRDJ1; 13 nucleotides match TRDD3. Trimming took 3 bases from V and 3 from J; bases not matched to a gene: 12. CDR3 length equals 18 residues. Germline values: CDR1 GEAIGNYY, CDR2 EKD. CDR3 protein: CACDPLLGDTPAPDKLIF. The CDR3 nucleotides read TGTGCCTGTGACCCTCTACTGGGGGATACGCCGGCGCCCGATAAACTCATCTTT.

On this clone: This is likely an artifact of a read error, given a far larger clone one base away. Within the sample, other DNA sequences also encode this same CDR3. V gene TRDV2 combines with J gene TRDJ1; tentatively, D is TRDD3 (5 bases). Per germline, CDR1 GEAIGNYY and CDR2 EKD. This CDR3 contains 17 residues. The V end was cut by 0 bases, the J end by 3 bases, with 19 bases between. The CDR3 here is CACDTVEVGNPPDKLIF. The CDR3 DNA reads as TGTGCCTGTGACACCGTGGAGGTGGGGAACCCTCCCGATAAACTCATCTTT.

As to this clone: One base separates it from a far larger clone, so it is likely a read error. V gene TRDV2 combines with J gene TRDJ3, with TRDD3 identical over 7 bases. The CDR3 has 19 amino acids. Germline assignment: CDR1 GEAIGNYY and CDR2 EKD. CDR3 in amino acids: CACDTLGGQSSWDPRQMFF. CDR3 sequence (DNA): TGTGCCTGTGACACCCTGGGGGGGCAGAGCTCCTGGGACCCCCGACAGATGTTTTTC.

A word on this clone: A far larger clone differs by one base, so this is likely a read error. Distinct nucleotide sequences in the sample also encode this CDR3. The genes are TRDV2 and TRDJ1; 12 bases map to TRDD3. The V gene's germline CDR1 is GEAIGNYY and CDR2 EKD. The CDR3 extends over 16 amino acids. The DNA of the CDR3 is TGCGCCTGTGATCTACTGGGGGATACACGCTTCGATAAACTCATCTTT. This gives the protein CACDLLGDTRFDKLIF.

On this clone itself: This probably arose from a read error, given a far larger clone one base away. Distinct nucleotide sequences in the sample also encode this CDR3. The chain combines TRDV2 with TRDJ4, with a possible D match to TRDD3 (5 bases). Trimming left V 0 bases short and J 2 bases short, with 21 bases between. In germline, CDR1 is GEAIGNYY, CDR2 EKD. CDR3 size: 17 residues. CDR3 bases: TGTGCCTGTGACACCGTCGGACACGATACATTGCGAAGACCCCTGATCTTT. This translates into CACDTVGHDTLRRPLIF.

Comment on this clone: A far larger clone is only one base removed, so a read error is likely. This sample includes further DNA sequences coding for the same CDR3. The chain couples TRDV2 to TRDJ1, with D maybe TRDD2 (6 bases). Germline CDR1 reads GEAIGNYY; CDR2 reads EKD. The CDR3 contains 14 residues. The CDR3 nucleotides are TGTGCCTGTGACGCGGTTCCTTCCACCGACAAACTCATCTTT. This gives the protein CACDAVPSTDKLIF.

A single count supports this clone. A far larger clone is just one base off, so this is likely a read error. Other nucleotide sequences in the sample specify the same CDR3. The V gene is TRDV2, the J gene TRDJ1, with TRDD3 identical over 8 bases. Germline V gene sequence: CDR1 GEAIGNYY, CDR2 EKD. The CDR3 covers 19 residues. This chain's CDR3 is CACDTVPPLGETDTDKLIF. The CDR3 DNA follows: TGTGCCTGTGACACCGTTCCACCGCTGGGGGAGACAGACACTGATAAACTCATCTTT.

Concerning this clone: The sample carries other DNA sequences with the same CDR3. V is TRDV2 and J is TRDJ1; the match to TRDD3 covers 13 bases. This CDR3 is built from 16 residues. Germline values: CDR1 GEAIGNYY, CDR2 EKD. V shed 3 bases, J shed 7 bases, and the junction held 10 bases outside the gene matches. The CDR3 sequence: CACDAVLGDTRGKLIF. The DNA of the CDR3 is TGTGCCTGTGACGCGGTACTGGGGGATACGCGAGGTAAACTCATCTTT.

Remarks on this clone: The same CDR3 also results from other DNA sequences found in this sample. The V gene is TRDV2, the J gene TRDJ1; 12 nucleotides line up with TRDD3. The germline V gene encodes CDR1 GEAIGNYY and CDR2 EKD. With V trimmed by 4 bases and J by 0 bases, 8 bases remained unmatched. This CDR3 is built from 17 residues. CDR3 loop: CACDSVLGDTYTDKLIF. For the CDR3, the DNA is TGTGCCTGTGATTCCGTACTGGGGGATACCTACACCGATAAACTCATCTTT.

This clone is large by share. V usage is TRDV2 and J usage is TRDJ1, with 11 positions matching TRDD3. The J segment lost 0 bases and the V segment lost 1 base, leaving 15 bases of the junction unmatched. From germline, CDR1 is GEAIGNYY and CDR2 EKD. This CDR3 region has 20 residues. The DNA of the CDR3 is TGTGCCTGTGACACTCTTTCGGTTGGGGGATACGAGTCGTACACCGATAAACTCATCTTT. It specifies CACDTLSVGGYESYTDKLIF.

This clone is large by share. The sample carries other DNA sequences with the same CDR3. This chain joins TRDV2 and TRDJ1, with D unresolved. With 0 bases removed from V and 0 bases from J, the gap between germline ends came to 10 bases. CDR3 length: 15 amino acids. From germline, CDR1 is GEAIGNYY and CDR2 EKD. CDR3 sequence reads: CACDTVNAYTDKLIF. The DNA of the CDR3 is TGTGCCTGTGACACCGTTAATGCGTACACCGATAAACTCATCTTT.

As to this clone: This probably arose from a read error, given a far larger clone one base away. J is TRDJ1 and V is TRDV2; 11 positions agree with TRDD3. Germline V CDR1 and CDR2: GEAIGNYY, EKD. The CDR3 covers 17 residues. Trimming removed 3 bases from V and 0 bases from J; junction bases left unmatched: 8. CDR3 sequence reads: CACDARLGDKDTDKLIF. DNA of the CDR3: TGTGCCTGTGACGCCCGACTGGGGGATAAGGACACCGATAAACTCATCTTT.

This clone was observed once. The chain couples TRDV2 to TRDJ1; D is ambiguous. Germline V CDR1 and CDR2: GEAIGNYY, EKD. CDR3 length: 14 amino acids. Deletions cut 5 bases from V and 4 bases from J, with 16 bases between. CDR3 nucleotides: TGTGCCTGTGCCCCCTTACTCACGGGCGATAAACTCATCTTT. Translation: CACAPLLTGDKLIF.

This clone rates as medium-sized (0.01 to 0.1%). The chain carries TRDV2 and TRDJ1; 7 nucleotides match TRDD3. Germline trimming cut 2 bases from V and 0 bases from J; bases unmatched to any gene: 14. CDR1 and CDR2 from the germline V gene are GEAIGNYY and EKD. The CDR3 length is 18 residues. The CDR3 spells CACDIVTTGAGYTDKLIF. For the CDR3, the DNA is TGTGCCTGTGACATAGTAACGACTGGGGCCGGATACACCGATAAACTCATCTTT.

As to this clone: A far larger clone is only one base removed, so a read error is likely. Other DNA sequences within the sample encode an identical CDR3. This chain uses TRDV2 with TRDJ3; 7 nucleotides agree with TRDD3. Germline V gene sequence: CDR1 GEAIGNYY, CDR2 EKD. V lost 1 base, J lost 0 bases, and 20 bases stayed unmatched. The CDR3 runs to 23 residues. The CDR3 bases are TGTGCCTGTGACACGGCCCCGATGGGGGACCCCACTAAGAGCTCCTGGGACACCCGACAGATGTTTTTC. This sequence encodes CACDTAPMGDPTKSSWDTRQMFF.

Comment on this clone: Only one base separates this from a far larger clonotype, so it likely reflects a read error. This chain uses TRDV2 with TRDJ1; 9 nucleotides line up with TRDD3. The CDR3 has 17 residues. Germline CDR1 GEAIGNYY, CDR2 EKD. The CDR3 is CACDTLVTGGDTDKRIF. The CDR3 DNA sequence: TGTGCCTGTGACACCCTAGTTACTGGGGGAGACACCGATAAACGCATCTTT.

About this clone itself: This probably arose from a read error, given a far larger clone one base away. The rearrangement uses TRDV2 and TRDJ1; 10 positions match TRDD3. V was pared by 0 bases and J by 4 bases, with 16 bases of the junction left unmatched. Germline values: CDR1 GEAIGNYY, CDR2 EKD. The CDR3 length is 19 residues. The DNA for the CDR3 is TGTGCCTGTGACACCGGTAATCTGGGGGATAAGGAGTACAACGATAAACTCATCTTT. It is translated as CACDTGNLGDKEYNDKLIF.

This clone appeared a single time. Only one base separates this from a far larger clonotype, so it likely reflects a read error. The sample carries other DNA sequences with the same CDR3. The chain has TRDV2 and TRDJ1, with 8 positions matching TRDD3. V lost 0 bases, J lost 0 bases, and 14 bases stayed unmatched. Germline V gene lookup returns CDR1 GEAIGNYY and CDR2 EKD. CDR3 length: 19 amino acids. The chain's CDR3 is CACDTVPPLGETDTDKLIF. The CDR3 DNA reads TGTGCCTGTGACACCGTTCCACCGCTGGGGGAGACGGACACCGATAAACTCATCTTT.